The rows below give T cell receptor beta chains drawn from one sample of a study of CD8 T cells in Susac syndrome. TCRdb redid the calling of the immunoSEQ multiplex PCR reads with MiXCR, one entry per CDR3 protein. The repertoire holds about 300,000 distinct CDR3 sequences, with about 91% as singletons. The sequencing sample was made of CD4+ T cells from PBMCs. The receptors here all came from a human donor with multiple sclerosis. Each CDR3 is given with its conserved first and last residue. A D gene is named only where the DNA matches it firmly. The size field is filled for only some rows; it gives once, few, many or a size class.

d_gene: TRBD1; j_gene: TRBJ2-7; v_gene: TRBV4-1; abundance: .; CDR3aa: CASSQGTGAYPYEQYF; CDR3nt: TGCGCCAGCAGCCAAGGTACAGGGGCCTACCCCTACGAGCAGTACTTC
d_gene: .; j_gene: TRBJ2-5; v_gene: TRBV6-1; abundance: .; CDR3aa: CASRSTRSGQETQYF; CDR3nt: TGTGCCAGCAGGTCGACTAGGTCGGGGCAAGAGACCCAGTACTTC
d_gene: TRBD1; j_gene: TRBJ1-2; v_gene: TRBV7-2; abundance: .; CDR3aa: CASSPVTGLGDYGYTF; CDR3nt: TGTGCCAGCAGCCCCGTGACAGGGCTAGGGGACTATGGCTACACCTTC
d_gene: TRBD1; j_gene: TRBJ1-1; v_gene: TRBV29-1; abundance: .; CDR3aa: CSVAGTGGRLLNTEAFF; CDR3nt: TGCAGCGTTGCCGGGACAGGGGGTAGACTACTGAACACTGAAGCTTTCTTT
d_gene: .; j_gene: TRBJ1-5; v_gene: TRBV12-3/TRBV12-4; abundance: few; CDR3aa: CASRQGSLASNQPQHF; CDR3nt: TGTGCCAGCAGACAGGGTTCTCTGGCTAGCAATCAGCCCCAGCATTTT
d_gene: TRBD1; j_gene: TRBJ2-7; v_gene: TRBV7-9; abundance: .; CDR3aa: CASSLVGTGGGYEQYF; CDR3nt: TGTGCCAGCAGCTTAGTCGGGACAGGGGGAGGCTACGAGCAGTACTTC
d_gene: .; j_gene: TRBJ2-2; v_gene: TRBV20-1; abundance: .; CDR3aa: CSARGFTGKASTGELFF; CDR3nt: TGCAGTGCTAGAGGGTTCACAGGGAAGGCGAGCACCGGGGAGCTGTTTTTT
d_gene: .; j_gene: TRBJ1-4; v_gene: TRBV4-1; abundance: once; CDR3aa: CASSQLGGTHNEKLFF; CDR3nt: TGCGCCAGCAGCCAACTCGGTGGAACTCATAATGAAAAACTGTTTTTT
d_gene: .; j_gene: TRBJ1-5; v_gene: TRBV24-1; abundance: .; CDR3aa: CATSARAGEPQPQHF; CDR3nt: TGTGCCACCAGTGCCCGGGCGGGGGAACCTCAGCCCCAGCATTTT
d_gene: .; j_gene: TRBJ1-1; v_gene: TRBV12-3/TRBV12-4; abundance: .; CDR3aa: CASSLIGGEAEAFF; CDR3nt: TGTGCCAGCAGTCTCATAGGTGGAGAGGCTGAAGCTTTCTTT
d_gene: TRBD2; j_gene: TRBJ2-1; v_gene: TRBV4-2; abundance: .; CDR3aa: CASSQERAWLAGEAAF; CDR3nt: TGTGCCAGCAGCCAAGAAAGGGCCTGGCTAGCGGGGGAAGCCGCGTTC
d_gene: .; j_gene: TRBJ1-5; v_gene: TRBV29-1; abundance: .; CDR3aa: CSVGDWAGQPQHF; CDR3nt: TGCAGCGTTGGGGATTGGGCGGGGCAGCCCCAGCATTTT